The rows below give T cell receptor beta chains drawn from one sample of a study of T cell responses to AZD1222 COVID-19 vaccine. Generated by immunoSEQ multiplex PCR, the TCRdb table keeps only in-frame clones and is missing some. The profile covers 100,000 to 150,000 clones, with 80% to 90% appearing a single time and about a fifth taken by the ten largest. The starting material was peripheral blood, obtained on day 0 of AZD1222 vaccination. Receptors were obtained from an adult in good health. The CDR3 runs from the conserved cysteine through the conserved F or W. The D gene is left open where the match is weak. Size tells how often a clone was seen (once, few, many) or the class of an expanded clone, and some rows leave it out.

- | TRBJ2-6 | TRBV5-5 | 16 | - | CASSLVAGSGANVLTF | TGTGCCAGCAGCTTGGTAGCCGGGTCCGGGGCCAACGTCCTGACTTTC
- | TRBJ2-3 | TRBV29-1 | 15 | TRBD1 | CSVEGTGGNADTQYF | TGCAGCGTTGAAGGGACAGGGGGTAATGCAGATACGCAGTATTTT
- | TRBJ2-4 | TRBV5-1 | 15 | TRBD1 | CASSWGGGQQNIQYF | TGCGCCAGCAGCTGGGGTGGGGGACAGCAAAACATTCAGTACTTC
few | TRBJ2-7 | TRBV15 | 14 | - | CATSEGDISYEQYF | TGTGCCACCAGCGAGGGGGACATTTCCTACGAGCAGTACTTC
once | TRBJ2-1 | TRBV19 | 13 | - | CASMRGGHNEQFF | TGTGCCAGTATGAGGGGGGGTCACAATGAGCAGTTCTTC
- | TRBJ1-1 | TRBV6-6 | 16 | - | CASSLRTVLRNTEAFF | TGTGCCAGCAGTTTGCGGACCGTCCTGCGGAACACTGAAGCTTTCTTT
- | TRBJ1-1 | TRBV5-1 | 13 | - | CASRGWGHTEAFF | TGCGCCAGCAGGGGATGGGGGCACACTGAAGCTTTCTTT
- | TRBJ2-3 | TRBV12-3/TRBV12-4 | 10 | - | CASSFDTQYF | TGTGCCAGCAGTTTCGATACGCAGTATTTT
few | TRBJ1-2 | TRBV28 | 12 | - | CASSLKGEGYTF | TGTGCCAGCAGTTTGAAAGGGGAGGGCTACACCTTC
- | TRBJ2-3 | TRBV12-3/TRBV12-4 | 11 | - | CASSTRDTQYF | TGTGCCAGCAGTACAAGGGATACGCAGTATTTT
- | TRBJ1-6 | TRBV19 | 13 | TRBD1 | CASCGTGHSPLHF | TGTGCCAGTTGCGGGACAGGCCATTCACCCCTCCACTTT
- | TRBJ2-2 | TRBV13 | 14 | - | CASSLGDRGGELFF | TGTGCCAGCAGCTTGGGGGACCGGGGCGGGGAGCTGTTTTTT
- | TRBJ2-2 | TRBV5-8 | 15 | TRBD1 | CASILPTGDAGELFF | TGTGCCAGCATTCTCCCCACAGGGGACGCCGGGGAGCTGTTTTTT
- | TRBJ2-2 | TRBV25-1 | 14 | - | CASSEVEGPGELFF | TGTGCCAGCAGTGAGGTAGAGGGGCCCGGGGAGCTGTTTTTT
- | TRBJ2-5 | TRBV7-2 | 12 | - | CASSLTAETQYF | TGTGCCAGCAGCCTAACGGCGGAGACCCAGTACTTC
- | TRBJ1-4 | TRBV27 | 15 | - | CASSLLAATNEKLFF | TGTGCCAGCAGTTTATTGGCTGCAACTAATGAAAAACTGTTTTTT
- | TRBJ2-2 | TRBV11-3 | 15 | - | CASGHDTVGTGELFF | TGTGCCAGCGGCCACGACACCGTCGGGACCGGGGAGCTGTTTTTT
- | TRBJ2-7 | TRBV11-2 | 12 | - | CASSFFYEEQYF | TGTGCCAGCAGCTTTTTCTATGAGGAGCAGTACTTC
- | TRBJ1-4 | TRBV7-6 | 18 | TRBD1 | CASSPRGQNYATNEKLFF | TGTGCCAGCAGCCCCCGGGGACAGAATTATGCAACTAATGAAAAACTGTTTTTT
- | TRBJ1-5 | TRBV4-1 | 14 | TRBD1 | CASSLDREVEPQHF | TGCGCCAGCAGCCTAGACAGGGAGGTTGAGCCCCAGCATTTT
- | TRBJ2-7 | TRBV7-9 | 14 | TRBD1 | CASSSRDRNYEQYF | TGTGCCAGCAGCTCCCGGGACAGGAACTACGAGCAGTACTTC
- | TRBJ1-2 | TRBV24-1 | 14 | TRBD1 | CATSEGRGNYGYTF | TGTGCCACCAGTGAGGGCAGGGGGAACTATGGCTACACCTTC
- | TRBJ1-4 | TRBV15 | 13 | - | CATTPPFPEKLFF | TGTGCCACCACCCCTCCCTTTCCTGAAAAACTGTTTTTT
- | TRBJ2-3 | TRBV27 | 14 | - | CASRSSDSTDTQYF | TGTGCCAGCCGTTCCTCAGATAGCACAGATACGCAGTATTTT
- | TRBJ1-2 | TRBV7-2 | 13 | - | CAAGAGIHYGYTF | TGTGCCGCCGGGGCGGGGATTCACTATGGCTACACCTTC
- | TRBJ2-1 | TRBV28 | 11 | - | CASSTALGQFF | TGTGCCAGCAGTACGGCCCTCGGCCAGTTCTTC
few | TRBJ2-5 | TRBV7-8 | 16 | TRBD1 | CASSSPGTGTQETQYF | TGTGCCAGCAGCTCCCCCGGGACAGGGACTCAAGAGACCCAGTACTTC
- | TRBJ1-2 | TRBV6-2/TRBV6-3 | 14 | TRBD1 | CASSPPDRVYGYTF | TGTGCCAGCAGTCCCCCTGACAGGGTCTATGGCTACACCTTC
- | TRBJ2-5 | TRBV3-1/TRBV3-2 | 16 | TRBD2 | CASSPGTRKDRETQYF | TGTGCCAGCAGCCCCGGGACTAGAAAGGATAGGGAGACCCAGTACTTC
once | TRBJ2-2 | TRBV6-2/TRBV6-3 | 20 | - | CASSLPLRGSTGKNTGELFF | TGTGCCAGCAGCCTCCCTCTAAGGGGGTCGACTGGGAAGAACACCGGGGAGCTGTTTTTT
- | TRBJ1-1 | TRBV27 | 16 | TRBD1 | CASSYYPGTGNTEAFF | TGTGCCAGCAGCTACTATCCCGGGACAGGAAACACTGAAGCTTTCTTT
- | TRBJ1-2 | TRBV19 | 13 | TRBD1 | CASSIQGASGYTF | TGTGCCAGTAGTATACAGGGGGCAAGTGGCTACACCTTC
- | TRBJ1-2 | TRBV7-2 | 15 | TRBD1 | CASSLDSGTGEGYTF | TGTGCCAGCAGCTTGGACTCCGGGACAGGGGAGGGCTACACCTTC
- | TRBJ2-2 | TRBV27 | 20 | - | CASSSFRGQGGFIHTGELFF | TGTGCCAGCAGTTCCTTTCGGGGTCAGGGGGGTTTTATTCACACCGGGGAGCTGTTTTTT
- | TRBJ1-3 | TRBV5-8 | 15 | - | CASSPRWSAGNTIYF | TGTGCCAGCAGCCCGCGTTGGAGCGCTGGAAACACCATATATTTT
- | TRBJ1-2 | TRBV11-3 | 14 | - | CASSLGRVCYGYTF | TGTGCCAGCAGCCTAGGGAGGGTTTGCTATGGCTACACCTTC
once | TRBJ2-7 | TRBV4-3 | 15 | - | CASSQGGGGAYEQYF | TGCGCCAGCAGCCAAGGTGGAGGGGGGGCTTACGAGCAGTACTTC
- | TRBJ1-5 | TRBV19 | 13 | - | CASSIGGNQPQHF | TGTGCCAGTAGTATAGGCGGGAACCAGCCCCAGCATTTT
- | TRBJ2-7 | TRBV4-2 | 14 | - | CASSQEGVSYEQYF | TGTGCCAGCAGCCAAGAGGGGGTCTCCTACGAGCAGTACTTC
- | TRBJ1-5 | TRBV6-1 | 13 | - | CASSEAPGQPQHF | TGTGCCAGCAGTGAAGCGCCCGGACAGCCCCAGCATTTT
- | TRBJ2-7 | TRBV4-3 | 15 | - | CASSQSRTSHYEQYF | TGCGCCAGCAGCCAATCCCGGACATCTCATTACGAGCAGTACTTC
few | TRBJ2-7 | TRBV6-5 | 14 | TRBD1 | CASRRLDRGSEQYF | TGTGCCAGCAGGCGATTGGACAGGGGTAGCGAGCAGTACTTC
- | TRBJ2-7 | TRBV4-2 | 15 | TRBD1 | CASSRRQGAGDEQYF | TGTGCCAGCAGCCGACGACAGGGGGCAGGGGACGAGCAGTACTTC
- | TRBJ1-2 | TRBV7-2 | 13 | - | CASSFLADYGYTF | TGTGCCAGCAGCTTTTTAGCAGACTATGGCTACACCTTC
- | TRBJ2-1 | TRBV13 | 16 | - | CASRETGTQLYNEQFF | TGTGCCAGCAGAGAAACCGGGACCCAACTTTACAATGAGCAGTTCTTC
once | TRBJ2-3 | TRBV9 | 13 | TRBD2 | CASSVGGTGEGYF | TGTGCCAGCAGCGTAGGGGGGACCGGGGAGGGGTATTTT
- | TRBJ2-2 | TRBV7-2 | 18 | - | CASSLASGRQGAAGELFF | TGTGCCAGCAGCTTAGCTAGCGGGAGACAGGGGGCTGCCGGGGAGCTGTTTTTT
once | TRBJ2-5 | TRBV6-2/TRBV6-3 | 13 | TRBD1 | CASSRQGRETQYF | TGTGCCAGCAGCCGACAGGGGCGGGAGACCCAGTACTTC
- | TRBJ1-1 | TRBV9 | 14 | - | CASSARAMNTEAFF | TGTGCCAGCAGCGCCCGTGCCATGAACACTGAAGCTTTCTTT
once | TRBJ1-3 | TRBV11-3 | 14 | TRBD1 | CASRNRGAGNTIYF | TGTGCCAGCAGAAACAGGGGTGCTGGAAACACCATATATTTT
once | TRBJ1-1 | TRBV7-3 | 14 | - | CASSLTGGDTEAFF | TGTGCCAGCAGCTTAACAGGTGGGGACACTGAAGCTTTCTTT